Below are 26 T cell receptor beta chains sequenced from a single sample in a study of T cells in Graves' hyperthyroidism and ophthalmopathy. Amplified TCR beta CDR3 regions came from RNA transcripts. RT-PCR in the first round (using the HTBI primer set) targeted the TCR CDR3. Using its own MiXCR run on the multiplex PCR reads, TCRdb lists one record per CDR3 protein. The table has a few hundred thousand distinct CDR3 sequences, 15% to 20% seen once. Sequencing input: blood. These receptors were taken from a woman in her twenties or thirties with Graves' ophthalmopathy.

This clonotype was picked up many times. The chain couples TRBV2 to TRBJ1-5; 8 bases map to TRBD1. Trimming at V came to 7 bases and at J to 7 bases, leaving 3 bases not matched to a gene. The CDR3 is 12 residues long. Looked up from germline, CDR1 is SNHLY and CDR2 is FYNNEI. The CDR3 reads CASKTGEQPQHF. CDR3 bases: TGTGCCAGCAAGACAGGGGAACAGCCCCAGCATTTT. The full variable domain, with the rest looked up from reference TRBV2 and TRBJ1-5, is EPEVTQTPSHQVTQMGQEVILRCVPISNHLYFYWYRQILGQKVEFLVSFYNNEISEKSEIFDDQFSVERPDGSNFTLKIRSTKLEDSAMYFCASKTGEQPQHFGDGTRLSIL.

This clonotype was counted only a few times. V gene TRBV27 combines with J gene TRBJ2-7; 7 positions agree with TRBD2. The CDR3 length is 15 residues. V shed 6 bases and J 4 bases; nucleotides not matched to a gene: 12. CDR1 and CDR2 (germline): MNHEY, SMNVEV (reference sequence). The CDR3 DNA reads TGTGCCAGCAGGGAAAAGACTAGCAGACTTTACGAGCAGTACTTC. It codes for CASREKTSRLYEQYF.

This clonotype was counted many times. Written as DNA, the CDR3 is TGTGCCAGCAGCGTAGGAGGGGGGACCGGGGAGCTGTTTTTT. Translating gives CASSVGGGTGELFF. This chain uses TRBV9 with TRBJ2-2; D may correspond to TRBD1 or TRBD2 (6 bases each). Germline V gene sequence: CDR1 SGDLS, CDR2 YYNGEE. The CDR3 sequence is 14 residues long. The germline V and J ends were trimmed by 0 bases and 5 bases, with 8 bases remaining between them.

Ten or more counts support this clonotype. The chain has TRBV2 and TRBJ2-5, with TRBD1 matching over 7 bases. This CDR3 contains 15 residues. The V gene's germline CDR1 is SNHLY and CDR2 FYNNEI. The V and J ends lost 0 bases and 5 bases, in that order; junction bases with no gene match: 6. The chain's CDR3 is CASSEAGTTGETQYF. CDR3 nucleotides: TGTGCCAGCAGTGAAGCGGGAACGACAGGGGAGACCCAGTACTTC. The entire variable domain, with the rest obtained from reference TRBV2 and TRBJ2-5, is as follows: EPEVTQTPSHQVTQMGQEVILRCVPISNHLYFYWYRQILGQKVEFLVSFYNNEISEKSEIFDDQFSVERPDGSNFTLKIRSTKLEDSAMYFCASSEAGTTGETQYFGPGTRLLVL.

This chain connects TRBV2 to TRBJ2-4; 9 nucleotides align to TRBD2. Germline CDR1 reads SNHLY; CDR2 reads FYNNEI. V lost 4 bases, J lost 8 bases, and 3 bases stayed unmatched. This CDR3 is built from 13 residues. This chain's CDR3 is CASSGGLADIQYF. CDR3 in DNA: TGTGCCAGCAGTGGGGGACTAGCAGACATTCAGTACTTC.

The chain recombines TRBV19 with TRBJ1-5; no clear D gene. Germline-derived CDR1 and CDR2 are LNHDA and SQIVND (reference sequence). The CDR3 sequence is 15 residues long. V gave up 0 bases and J gave up 7 bases, with 13 bases separating them. The CDR3 is CASSIDPGPGQPQHF. In nucleotides, the CDR3 is TGTGCCAGTAGTATAGATCCGGGCCCGGGGCAGCCCCAGCATTTT.

This clonotype was observed a handful of times. This chain connects TRBV6-2 or TRBV6-3 to TRBJ2-1; TRBD2 might be the D (6 bases). CDR1 MNHEY and CDR2 SVGEGT come from the germline V gene. The CDR3 runs to 17 residues. Between the trimmed V and J ends, which lost 0 bases and 4 bases, there was a span of 16 bases. As DNA, the CDR3 is TGTGCCAGCAGTTACTCACGGGAGCTCCCGGGATACAATGAGCAGTTCTTC. As protein: CASSYSRELPGYNEQFF.

This clonotype was counted ten times or more. The rearrangement joins TRBV20-1 to TRBJ2-7; D possibly uses TRBD1 or TRBD2 (6 bases each). Trimming pared 7 bases from V and 4 bases from J, leaving 14 bases between. This CDR3 region has 12 residues. Germline-derived CDR1 and CDR2 are DFQATT and SNEGSKA (reference sequence). The CDR3 sequence: CSGSRDTYEQYF. The DNA for the CDR3 is TGCAGTGGATCGCGGGACACTTACGAGCAGTACTTC.

This clonotype was counted a few times. The V call is TRBV4-1, the J call TRBJ2-2; TRBD2 matches at 7 bases. From germline, CDR1 is MGHRA and CDR2 YSYEKL. This CDR3 has 19 amino acids. After removal of 0 bases from V and 0 bases from J, the junction contained 10 bases not matched to a gene. DNA for the CDR3: TGCGCCAGCAGCCAAGACGGGAGGCAGCGGGAACCGAACACCGGGGAGCTGTTTTTT. This translates into CASSQDGRQREPNTGELFF.

The sample holds many counts of this clonotype. The V call is TRBV5-8, the J call TRBJ2-1; TRBD2 agrees at 8 bases. Trimming at V came to 9 bases and at J to 5 bases, leaving 10 bases not matched to a gene. Germline-derived CDR1 and CDR2 are SGHTS and YDEGEE. The CDR3 contains 14 residues. The CDR3 is CATSITGGNNEQFF. In nucleotides, the CDR3 is TGTGCCACCTCGATAACGGGAGGGAACAATGAGCAGTTCTTC.

This clonotype was seen ten or more times. The chain has TRBV25-1 and TRBJ2-1, with unresolved D. V was clipped by 2 bases and J by 0 bases, with 5 bases between them. This CDR3 contains 14 residues. Germline values: CDR1 MGHDK, CDR2 SYGVNS. The CDR3 bases are TGTGCCAGCAGTGAAACGACCTCCTACAATGAGCAGTTCTTC. This translates into CASSETTSYNEQFF. The whole variable domain, filled in from reference TRBV25-1 and TRBJ2-1, reads EADIYQTPRYLVIGTGKKITLECSQTMGHDKMYWYQQDPGMELHLIHYSYGVNSTEKGDLSSESTVSRIRTEHFPLTLESARPSHTSQYLCASSETTSYNEQFFGPGTRLTVL.

This clonotype was seen many times. DNA of the CDR3: TGTGCCTGGAGCCCGACGGCAGTCGAGGCAGATACGCAGTATTTT. Encoded protein: CAWSPTAVEADTQYF. The V gene is TRBV30, the J gene TRBJ2-3, with unresolved D. Per germline, CDR1 GTSNPN and CDR2 SVGIG (reference sequence). This CDR3 spans 15 amino acids. V lost 3 bases, J lost 4 bases, and 17 bases lay in between.

In its sample, this clonotype was seen many times. The rearrangement joins TRBV20-1 to TRBJ2-5; 16 bases fit TRBD2. The germline V gene encodes CDR1 DFQATT and CDR2 SNEGSKA (reference sequence). V lost 1 base to trimming and J lost 5 bases; unmatched junction nucleotides: 7. This CDR3 spans 17 amino acids. CDR3 nucleotide sequence: TGCAGTGCTAGAGGGGGACTAGCGGGAGGGCCGGCCGAGACCCAGTACTTC. Amino acid sequence: CSARGGLAGGPAETQYF.

This clonotype has a single count. The V call is TRBV30, the J call TRBJ2-3; no clear D. The ends were cut back, 8 bases at V and 1 base at J, with 10 bases in the middle. The CDR3 sequence is 12 residues long. From germline, CDR1 is GTSNPN and CDR2 SVGIG (reference sequence). CDR3 nucleotides: TGTGCCAGGGCGGAACGCACAGATACGCAGTATTTT. Translating it yields CARAERTDTQYF.

The sample holds many counts of this clonotype. V is TRBV28 and J is TRBJ1-2, with 7 bases aligning to TRBD1. This CDR3 spans 13 amino acids. Trimming took 8 bases from V and 8 from J; bases not matched to a gene: 11. CDR1 and CDR2 from the germline V gene are MDHEN and SYDVKM. The CDR3 DNA follows: TGTGCCAGCCTAAAGACAGGGACAAGAGGCTACACCTTC. Translated: CASLKTGTRGYTF.

This clonotype appeared many times. The chain uses TRBV3-1 and TRBJ2-3; tentative D call: TRBD1 (6 bases). The V end lost 2 bases, the J end lost 0 bases, and 12 bases lay between the germline ends. There are 16 residues in the CDR3. CDR1 is LGHDT and CDR2 is YNNKEL in the germline V gene (reference sequence). This CDR3 is CASSQRGGPSTDTQYF. In DNA, the CDR3 is TGTGCCAGCAGCCAACGAGGGGGTCCTAGCACAGATACGCAGTATTTT.

This clonotype was counted at least ten times. The chain has TRBV28 and TRBJ2-3, with 10 positions matching TRBD2. J lost 2 bases, V lost 3 bases, and 5 bases had no gene match. The CDR3 consists of 16 residues. Germline values: CDR1 MDHEN, CDR2 SYDVKM. The CDR3 coding sequence is TGTGCCAGCAGTTTTTATACTAGCGGGATCACAGATACGCAGTATTTT. Protein product: CASSFYTSGITDTQYF.

The rearrangement joins TRBV19 to TRBJ2-3, with 7 bases fitting TRBD2. This CDR3 is 14 amino acids long. The ends lost 6 bases at V and 2 bases at J; junction bases unmatched: 5. Germline V lookup: CDR1 LNHDA, CDR2 SQIVND (reference sequence). DNA of the CDR3: TGTGCCAGTAGACCCGGACTAGTCACAGATACGCAGTATTTT. Residues: CASRPGLVTDTQYF.

This clonotype was seen at least ten times. The J gene is TRBJ1-1, the V gene TRBV11-3; D may be TRBD1 (5 bases). CDR3 size: 14 residues. From germline, CDR1 is SGHNT and CDR2 YENEEA. Trimming cost V 4 bases and J 8 bases, with 17 bases left between them. In nucleotides, the CDR3 is TGTGCCAGCAGCTCGGGACGGAGCACCGGCGAAGCTTTCTTT. This codes for CASSSGRSTGEAFF.

This clonotype was observed many times. The chain combines TRBV7-3 with TRBJ2-3; D possibly corresponds to TRBD1 (6 bases). The germline V gene encodes CDR1 SGHTA and CDR2 FQGTGA. The CDR3 runs 14 residues. V was shortened by 5 bases and J by 0 bases, with 9 bases between the two germline ends. As DNA, the CDR3 is TGTGCCAGCAGCCAACAGGGTAGCACAGATACGCAGTATTTT. Translated, it gives CASSQQGSTDTQYF. The whole variable domain, remainder taken from reference TRBV7-3 and TRBJ2-3, is GAGVSQTPSNKVTEKGKYVELRCDPISGHTALYWYRQSLGQGPEFLIYFQGTGAADDSGLPNDRFFAVRPEGSVSTLKIQRTERGDSAVYLCASSQQGSTDTQYFGPGTRLTVL.

This clonotype was observed many times. The V call is TRBV28, the J call TRBJ2-7, with 10 bases identical to TRBD2. The CDR3 extends over 15 amino acids. V was pared by 6 bases and J by 0 bases, with 5 bases of the junction left unmatched. Per germline, CDR1 MDHEN and CDR2 SYDVKM. The CDR3 sequence is CASSDGTSASYEQYF. The CDR3 coding sequence is TGTGCCAGCAGCGACGGGACTAGCGCCTCCTACGAGCAGTACTTC.

This clonotype was observed a handful of times. This chain connects TRBV5-6 to TRBJ2-7; TRBD2 agrees at 11 bases. The CDR3 has 17 residues. In germline, CDR1 is SGHDT, CDR2 YYEEEE. The V gene end was trimmed by 0 bases and the J gene end by 1 base; junction bases not matched to a gene: 6. The CDR3: CASSLALAGGWSYEQYF. The CDR3 coding sequence is TGTGCCAGCAGCTTGGCTCTAGCGGGAGGCTGGTCCTACGAGCAGTACTTC.

The rearrangement joins TRBV20-1 to TRBJ2-5; the D is unclear. The CDR3 extends over 13 amino acids. Germline CDR1 is DFQATT and CDR2 is SNEGSKA (reference sequence). Trimming cost V 3 bases and J 0 bases, with 8 bases left between them. Here the CDR3 reads CSASGPYQETQYF. The CDR3 DNA sequence: TGCAGTGCTAGCGGGCCGTACCAAGAGACCCAGTACTTC.

This clonotype was counted only a few times. The chain joins TRBV24-1 to TRBJ2-1; a weak D match, TRBD2 (5 bases). Germline V CDR1 and CDR2: KGHDR, SFDVKD. V was trimmed by 0 bases and J by 0 bases, leaving 14 bases between them. The CDR3 has 18 residues. The CDR3 DNA is TGTGCCACCAGTGATTTGAGGAGCGGACCAAGCTCCTACAATGAGCAGTTCTTC. It translates to CATSDLRSGPSSYNEQFF.

This clonotype was seen at least ten times. The chain joins TRBV30 to TRBJ1-2; D is undetermined. The germline V and J ends were trimmed by 0 bases and 7 bases, with 6 bases remaining between them. CDR3 length equals 11 residues. Germline CDR1 GTSNPN, CDR2 SVGIG (reference sequence). The CDR3 DNA is TGTGCCTGGAGTGTGGGCAGTGGCTACACCTTC. This gives the protein CAWSVGSGYTF.

The V gene is TRBV12-3 or TRBV12-4, the J gene TRBJ2-2; the D gene is possibly TRBD2 (6 bases). The CDR3 is 16 residues long. V lost 1 base, J lost 1 base, and 10 bases lay in between. The CDR3, as DNA: TGTGCCAGCAGTTTAGTGAGTAGCGGGAACACCGGGGAGCTGTTTTTT. Its protein product is CASSLVSSGNTGELFF.